These 25 T cell receptor beta chains were all obtained from the same sample, sequenced in a study of blood T cell repertoires in COVID-19. This table comes from immunoSEQ multiplex PCR, and its TCRdb copy is limited to in-frame clones, with some not included. The table shows under 400,000 clones, with around 90% occurring only once. Sequenced material: peripheral blood. All receptors come from a man between 18 and 29 years old with active or convalescent COVID-19.

V is TRBV6-6 and J is TRBJ1-3; TRBD1 is a possible D gene (6 bases). The CDR3 runs to 14 residues. Germline V gene data show CDR1 as MNHNY and CDR2 as SVGAGI (reference sequence). With 5 bases removed from V and 1 base from J, the gap between germline ends came to 9 bases. The CDR3 sequence: CASSNTGSGNTIYF. As DNA, the CDR3 is TGTGCCAGCAGTAACACAGGGTCTGGAAACACCATATATTTT.

The CDR3, as DNA: TGTGCCAGCAGCTTACAGGGTATTGGAACTAATGAAAAACTGTTTTTT. Protein sequence: CASSLQGIGTNEKLFF. The rearrangement joins TRBV3-1 (or the pseudogene TRBV3-2) to TRBJ1-4; D might be TRBD1 (6 bases). Trimming stripped 5 bases from V and 1 base from J, with 14 bases between. Germline CDR1 is LGHDT and CDR2 is YNNKEL (reference sequence). The CDR3 runs to 16 residues.

The CDR3 DNA is TGCGCCAGCAGCAGGGAGGGACAATTGAACACTGAAGCTTTCTTT. Its protein product is CASSREGQLNTEAFF. V is TRBV5-1 and J is TRBJ1-1; tentative D call: TRBD1 (6 bases). Trimming removed 4 bases from V and 0 bases from J, with 13 bases in between. The CDR3 is 15 amino acids. The germline V gene has CDR1 SGHRS and CDR2 YFSETQ.

J is TRBJ1-3 and V is TRBV10-3; 7 nucleotides agree with TRBD1. The germline V gene encodes CDR1 ENHRY and CDR2 SYGVKD. The CDR3 spans 15 residues. V trimming: 10 bases; J trimming: 2 bases; junction bases outside the gene matches: 11. The CDR3 protein is CATRTGDGAGNTIYF. CDR3 DNA: TGTGCCACAAGGACAGGCGATGGGGCTGGAAACACCATATATTTT.

V gene TRBV7-2 combines with J gene TRBJ2-1, with D tentatively TRBD1 (6 bases). Germline CDR1 SGHTA, CDR2 FQGNSA. V shed 1 base and J shed 8 bases, with 12 bases lying between them. The CDR3 is 14 residues long. CDR3 sequence (DNA): TGTGCCAGCAGCTTAGGCCAGGGGAACTATGAGCAGTTCTTC. Protein sequence: CASSLGQGNYEQFF.

The rearrangement uses TRBV24-1 and TRBJ2-3, with 7 bases identical to TRBD2. The V gene's germline CDR1 is KGHDR and CDR2 SFDVKD. Unmatched junction bases numbered 9, after V lost 2 bases and J lost 2 bases. The CDR3 covers 17 residues. CDR3 in DNA: TGTGCCACCAGTGATTATGTGGGGGGAGGGAACACAGATACGCAGTATTTT. Translation gives CATSDYVGGGNTDTQYF.

V is TRBV9 and J is TRBJ2-5, with D possibly TRBD1 on 6 matching bases. Germline V gene sequence: CDR1 SGDLS, CDR2 YYNGEE. The CDR3 runs to 15 residues. With 0 bases removed from V and 5 bases from J, the gap between germline ends came to 14 bases. CDR3 residues: CASSVVGGVSETQYF. In DNA, the CDR3 is TGTGCCAGCAGCGTAGTAGGGGGAGTATCGGAGACCCAGTACTTC.

The CDR3 spells CASSPLGLYEQYF. CDR3 nucleotides: TGTGCCAGCAGCCCGTTGGGACTCTACGAGCAGTACTTC. The chain employs TRBV5-6 and TRBJ2-7; the D gene is possibly TRBD2 (6 bases). The CDR3 covers 13 residues. V lost 4 bases and J lost 3, with 11 bases in between. Germline V gene sequence: CDR1 SGHDT, CDR2 YYEEEE. The full variable domain, in which reference TRBV5-6 and TRBJ2-7 provide the parts outside the CDR3, is DAGVTQSPTHLIKTRGQQVTLRCSPKSGHDTVSWYQQALGQGPQFIFQYYEEEERQRGNFPDRFSGHQFPNYSSELNVNALLLGDSALYLCASSPLGLYEQYFGPGTRLTVT.

CDR3 loop: CASSSSGNYTF. CDR3 DNA sequence: TGTGCCAGCAGCTCTTCGGGTAACTACACCTTC. This chain joins TRBV7-9 and TRBJ1-2; D gene unclear. There are 11 residues in the CDR3. CDR1 SEHNR and CDR2 FQNEAQ come from the germline V gene (reference sequence). V shed 4 bases and J shed 10 bases, with 10 bases lying between them.

The rearrangement uses TRBV7-8 and TRBJ1-5, with D uncertain. V was pared by 6 bases and J by 2 bases, with 17 bases between. The CDR3 loop spans 16 amino acids. Per the germline V gene, CDR1 is SGHVS and CDR2 is FQNEAQ. The CDR3: CASSHDRGRRNQPQHF. CDR3 DNA: TGTGCCAGCAGTCACGACCGGGGTCGTCGCAATCAGCCCCAGCATTTT.

The gene calls are TRBV5-1 and TRBJ1-4, with D possibly TRBD1 on 6 matching bases. V lost 4 bases to trimming and J lost 3 bases, with 13 bases between them. Germline assignment: CDR1 SGHRS and CDR2 YFSETQ. The CDR3 loop spans 15 amino acids. CDR3 loop: CASSAETGPNEKLFF. As DNA, the CDR3 is TGCGCCAGCAGCGCGGAGACAGGTCCTAATGAAAAACTGTTTTTT.

This chain uses TRBV6-2 or TRBV6-3 with TRBJ1-2; D unclear. The CDR3 loop spans 16 amino acids. V shed 5 bases and J shed 1 base, with 17 bases lying between them. CDR1 and CDR2 (germline): MNHEY, SVGEGT. The CDR3 DNA reads as TGTGCCAGCAGTGCTACCGGGCTAGCATTTAACTATGGCTACACCTTC. It translates to CASSATGLAFNYGYTF.

The chain joins TRBV9 to TRBJ2-1; 15 bases fit TRBD2. CDR1 is SGDLS, CDR2 YYNGEE, per germline. This CDR3 is built from 18 residues. V gave up 2 bases and J gave up 6 bases; unmatched junction bases: 9. The CDR3 sequence: CASSVGTSGGPLSNEQFF. The CDR3 DNA is TGTGCCAGCAGCGTCGGGACTAGCGGGGGGCCCCTAAGCAATGAGCAGTTCTTC.

The chain links TRBV28 to TRBJ2-2; 11 bases are a match to TRBD2. The germline V gene has CDR1 MDHEN and CDR2 SYDVKM. The ends lost 6 bases at V and 1 base at J; junction bases unmatched: 7. The CDR3 covers 17 residues. The CDR3 nucleotides read TGTGCCAGCAGGCCACGTACTAGCGGGGGGAACACCGGGGAGCTGTTTTTT. This encodes CASRPRTSGGNTGELFF.

The CDR3, as DNA: TGCAGTGCTAGTACGCAGGGGTACGAGCAGTACTTC. This encodes CSASTQGYEQYF. The chain recombines TRBV20-1 with TRBJ2-7, with D possibly matching TRBD1 (6 bases). V gave up 3 bases and J gave up 4 bases, with 10 bases separating them. This CDR3 region has 12 residues. Per the germline V gene, CDR1 is DFQATT and CDR2 is SNEGSKA (reference sequence).

Points on this clone: One junction end does not reproduce the germline sequence, and a read error may be involved. The chain recombines TRBV28 with TRBJ1-2; TRBD1 might be the D (6 bases). Per the germline V gene, CDR1 is MDHEN and CDR2 is SYDVKM. The CDR3 spans 14 residues. The CDR3 sequence: CASSYPTGNYGYTF. The CDR3, as DNA: TGTGCCAGTAGTTACCCGACAGGAAACTATGGCTACACCTTC.

This clone was found a few times. The V call is TRBV9, the J call TRBJ1-1; D is unclear. CDR1 and CDR2 from the germline V gene are SGDLS and YYNGEE. There are 14 residues in the CDR3. The V gene lost 4 bases and the J gene lost 1 base, with 11 bases spanning the gap. The CDR3 bases are TGTGCCAGCAGCCGCGCCGTTGCGAACACTGAAGCTTTCTTT. This encodes CASSRAVANTEAFF.

The rearrangement joins TRBV19 to TRBJ2-7; 10 nucleotides align to TRBD2. CDR3 length equals 15 residues. Per germline, CDR1 LNHDA and CDR2 SQIVND (reference sequence). The ends lost 5 bases at V and 2 bases at J; junction bases unmatched: 6. CDR3: CASSLLAGWPYEQYF. The CDR3 DNA sequence: TGTGCCAGTAGTTTACTAGCGGGGTGGCCCTACGAGCAGTACTTC.

CDR3: CSVIPGAVGQPQHF. The CDR3 bases are TGCAGCGTTATCCCGGGAGCCGTCGGGCAGCCCCAGCATTTT. V is TRBV29-1 and J is TRBJ1-5; the D is unclear. Trimming took off 5 bases at V and 7 bases at J, with 18 bases between the two ends. Germline CDR1 is SQVTM and CDR2 is ANQGSEA. CDR3 length: 14 residues.

V and J are TRBV4-3 and TRBJ1-5; D unresolved. The CDR3 consists of 16 residues. From germline, CDR1 is LGHNA and CDR2 YSLEER. V lost 1 base and J 4 bases, leaving 14 bases between the germline ends. Here the CDR3 reads CASSQVAGLANQPQHF. Written as DNA, the CDR3 is TGCGCCAGCAGCCAAGTTGCAGGCCTGGCGAATCAGCCCCAGCATTTT.

This clone was seen only a few times. The CDR3 DNA reads as TGTGCCAGCACCCCTGACAGTCACCCCTACAATGAGCAGTTCTTC. It translates to CASTPDSHPYNEQFF. The chain combines TRBV28 with TRBJ2-1; tentatively, D is TRBD1 (5 bases). The ends were cut back, 7 bases at V and 2 bases at J, with 15 bases in the middle. This CDR3 is 15 amino acids long. Germline V lookup: CDR1 MDHEN, CDR2 SYDVKM. The complete variable domain, with remaining parts taken from reference TRBV28 and TRBJ2-1, reads DVKVTQSSRYLVKRTGEKVFLECVQDMDHENMFWYRQDPGLGLRLIYFSYDVKMKEKGDIPEGYSVSREKKERFSLILESASTNQTSMYLCASTPDSHPYNEQFFGPGTRLTVL.

V usage is TRBV28 and J usage is TRBJ2-5; D may be TRBD1 (6 bases). Germline loops: CDR1 MDHEN, CDR2 SYDVKM. This CDR3 region has 14 residues. V was trimmed by 4 bases and J by 7 bases, leaving 16 bases between them. The chain's CDR3 is CASSSSGDLGTQYF. CDR3 bases: TGTGCCAGCAGTTCCTCAGGGGATCTGGGGACCCAGTACTTC.

The gene calls are TRBV7-9 and TRBJ2-3; D might be TRBD1 (5 bases). Between the trimmed V and J ends, which lost 1 base and 6 bases, there was a span of 11 bases. Germline V gene sequence: CDR1 SEHNR, CDR2 FQNEAQ (reference sequence). The CDR3 is made up of 14 amino acids. The CDR3 sequence is CASSLEGLRDTQYF. DNA for the CDR3: TGTGCCAGCAGCTTAGAGGGGCTGAGGGATACGCAGTATTTT.

Notes on this clone: Additional DNA sequences in this sample encode the identical CDR3. The chain employs TRBV5-1 and TRBJ1-2; D is perhaps TRBD1 (6 bases). The V gene's germline CDR1 is SGHRS and CDR2 YFSETQ. The CDR3 loop spans 13 amino acids. The ends were cut back, 0 bases at V and 7 bases at J, with 10 bases in the middle. The CDR3 is CASSLVGGSGYTF. DNA for the CDR3: TGCGCCAGCAGCTTGGTAGGGGGATCTGGCTACACCTTC.

CDR3 nucleotides: TGCGCCAGCAGCTGGACAGGCTCTTATAGCAATCAGCCCCAGCATTTT. Translation: CASSWTGSYSNQPQHF. The chain employs TRBV5-1 and TRBJ1-5, with 7 bases fitting TRBD1. The CDR3 runs 16 residues. Germline V gives CDR1 SGHRS, CDR2 YFSETQ. The V and J ends lost 3 bases and 0 bases, in that order; junction bases with no gene match: 6.